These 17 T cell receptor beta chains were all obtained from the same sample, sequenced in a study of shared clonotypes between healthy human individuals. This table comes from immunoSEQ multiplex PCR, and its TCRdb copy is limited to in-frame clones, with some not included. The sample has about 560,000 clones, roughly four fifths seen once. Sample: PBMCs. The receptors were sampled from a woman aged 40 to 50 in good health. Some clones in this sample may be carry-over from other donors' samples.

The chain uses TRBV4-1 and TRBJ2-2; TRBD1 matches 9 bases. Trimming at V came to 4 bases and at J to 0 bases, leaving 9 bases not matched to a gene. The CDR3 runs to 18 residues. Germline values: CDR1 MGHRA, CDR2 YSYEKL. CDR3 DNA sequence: TGCGCCAGCAGCCGCCCGGACAGGGGCGTCACGAACACCGGGGAGCTGTTTTTT. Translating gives CASSRPDRGVTNTGELFF.

CDR3 DNA sequence: TGTGCCAGTGGGGTGGCTTTCGGGGGCTACACCTTC. Translation gives CASGVAFGGYTF. This chain connects TRBV2 to TRBJ1-2; D is ambiguous. Germline V gene sequence: CDR1 SNHLY, CDR2 FYNNEI. The CDR3 sequence is 12 residues long. With 9 bases removed from V and 8 bases from J, the gap between germline ends came to 16 bases.

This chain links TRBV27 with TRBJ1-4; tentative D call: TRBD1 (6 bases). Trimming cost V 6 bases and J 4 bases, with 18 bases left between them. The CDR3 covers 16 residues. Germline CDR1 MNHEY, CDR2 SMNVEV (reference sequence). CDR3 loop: CASSRQGRGVNEKLFF. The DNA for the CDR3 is TGTGCCAGCAGCCGCCAGGGGAGAGGGGTTAATGAAAAACTGTTTTTT.

CDR3 coding DNA: TGTGCCAGCAGCTTTCGGTCTGACGGCGATGAGCAGTTCTTC. Translating gives CASSFRSDGDEQFF. The rearrangement joins TRBV5-4 to TRBJ2-1; unclear D gene. The V end was cut by 2 bases, the J end by 8 bases, with 14 bases between. The CDR3 is 14 residues long. The V gene's germline CDR1 is SGHNT and CDR2 YYREEE (reference sequence).

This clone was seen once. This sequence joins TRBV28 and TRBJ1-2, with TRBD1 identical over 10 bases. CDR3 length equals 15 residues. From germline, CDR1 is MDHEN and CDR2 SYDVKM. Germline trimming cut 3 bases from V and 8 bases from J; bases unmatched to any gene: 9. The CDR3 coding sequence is TGTGCCAGCAGTTTGAAGCGGGACAGGGGAGAGGGCTACACCTTC. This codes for CASSLKRDRGEGYTF.

The CDR3 nucleotides are TGTGCCAGCAGTGAAAGGAGACCACGGGCCTATGGCTACACCTTC. This encodes CASSERRPRAYGYTF. The chain carries TRBV2 and TRBJ1-2, with D unresolved. The germline V and J ends were trimmed by 2 bases and 4 bases, with 14 bases remaining between them. CDR1 is SNHLY, CDR2 FYNNEI, per germline. CDR3 length: 15 amino acids.

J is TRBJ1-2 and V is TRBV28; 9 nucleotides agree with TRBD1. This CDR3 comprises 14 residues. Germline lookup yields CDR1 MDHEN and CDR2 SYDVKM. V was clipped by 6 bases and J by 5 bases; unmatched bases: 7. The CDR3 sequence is CASRTGGGGYGYTF. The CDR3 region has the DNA TGTGCCAGCAGAACAGGGGGCGGTGGGTATGGCTACACCTTC.

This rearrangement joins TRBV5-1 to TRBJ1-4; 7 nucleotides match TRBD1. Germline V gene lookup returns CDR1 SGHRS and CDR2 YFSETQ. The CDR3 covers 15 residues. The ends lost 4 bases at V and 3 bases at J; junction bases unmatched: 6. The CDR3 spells CASSTEGAANEKLFF. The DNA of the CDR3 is TGCGCCAGCAGCACCGAGGGGGCGGCTAATGAAAAACTGTTTTTT.

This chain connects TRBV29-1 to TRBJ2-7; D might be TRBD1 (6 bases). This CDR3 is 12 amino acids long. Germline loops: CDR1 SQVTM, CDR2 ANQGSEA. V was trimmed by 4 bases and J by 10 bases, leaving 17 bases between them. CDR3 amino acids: CSVGQDSSSQYF. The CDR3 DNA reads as TGCAGCGTTGGCCAGGACAGCTCCTCCCAGTACTTC.

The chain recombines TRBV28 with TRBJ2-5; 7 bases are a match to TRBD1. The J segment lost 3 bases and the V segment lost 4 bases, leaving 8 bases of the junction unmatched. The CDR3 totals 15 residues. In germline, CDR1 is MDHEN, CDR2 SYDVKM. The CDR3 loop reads CASSSSNQGEETQYF. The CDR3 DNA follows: TGTGCCAGCAGTTCTTCAAATCAGGGGGAAGAGACCCAGTACTTC.

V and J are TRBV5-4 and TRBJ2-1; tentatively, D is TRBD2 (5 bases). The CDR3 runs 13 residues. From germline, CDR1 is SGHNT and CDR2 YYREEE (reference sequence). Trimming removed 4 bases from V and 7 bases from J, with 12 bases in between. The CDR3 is CASSPGGGNEQFF. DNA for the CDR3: TGTGCCAGCAGCCCTGGTGGCGGGAATGAGCAGTTCTTC.

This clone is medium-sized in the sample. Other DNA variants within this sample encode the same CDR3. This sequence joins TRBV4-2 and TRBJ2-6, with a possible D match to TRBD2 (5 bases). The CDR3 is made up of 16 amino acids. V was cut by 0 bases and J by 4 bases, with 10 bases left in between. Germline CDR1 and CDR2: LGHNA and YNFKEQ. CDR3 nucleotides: TGTGCCAGCAGCCAAGATCTAGGGAGCGGGGCCAACGTCCTGACTTTC. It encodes CASSQDLGSGANVLTF.

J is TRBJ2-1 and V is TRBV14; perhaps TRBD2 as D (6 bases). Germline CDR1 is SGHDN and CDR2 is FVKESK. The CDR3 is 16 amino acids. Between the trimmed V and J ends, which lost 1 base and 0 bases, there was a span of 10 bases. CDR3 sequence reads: CASSQAAGTSYNEQFF. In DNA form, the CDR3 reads TGTGCCAGCAGCCAAGCGGCGGGAACCTCCTACAATGAGCAGTTCTTC.

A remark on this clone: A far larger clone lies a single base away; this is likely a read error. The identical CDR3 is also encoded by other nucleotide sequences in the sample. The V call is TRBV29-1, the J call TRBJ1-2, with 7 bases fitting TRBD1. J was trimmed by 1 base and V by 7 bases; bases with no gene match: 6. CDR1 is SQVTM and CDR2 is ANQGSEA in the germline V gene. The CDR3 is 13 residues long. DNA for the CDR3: TGCAGCGCTGGGACAGATTTTAACTATGGCTACACCTTC. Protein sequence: CSAGTDFNYGYTF.

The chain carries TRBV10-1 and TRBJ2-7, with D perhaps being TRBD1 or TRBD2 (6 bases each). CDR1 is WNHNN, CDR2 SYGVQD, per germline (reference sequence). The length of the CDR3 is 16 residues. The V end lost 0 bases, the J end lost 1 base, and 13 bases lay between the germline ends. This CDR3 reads CASSESEEGESYEQYF. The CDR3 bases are TGCGCCAGCAGTGAGTCCGAGGAGGGGGAGTCCTACGAGCAGTACTTC.

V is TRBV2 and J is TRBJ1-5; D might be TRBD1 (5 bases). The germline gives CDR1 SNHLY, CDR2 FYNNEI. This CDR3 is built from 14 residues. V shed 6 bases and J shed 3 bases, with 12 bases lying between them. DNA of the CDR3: TGTGCCAGCAGCGCCGGAGGGGTCAATCAGCCCCAGCATTTT. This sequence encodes CASSAGGVNQPQHF.

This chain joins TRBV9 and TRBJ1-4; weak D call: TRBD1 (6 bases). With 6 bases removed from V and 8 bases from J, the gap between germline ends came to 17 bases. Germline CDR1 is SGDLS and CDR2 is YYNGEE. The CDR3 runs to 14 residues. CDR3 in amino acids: CASTRGRDTEKLFF. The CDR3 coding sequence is TGTGCCAGCACCCGGGGCCGGGACACCGAAAAACTGTTTTTT.